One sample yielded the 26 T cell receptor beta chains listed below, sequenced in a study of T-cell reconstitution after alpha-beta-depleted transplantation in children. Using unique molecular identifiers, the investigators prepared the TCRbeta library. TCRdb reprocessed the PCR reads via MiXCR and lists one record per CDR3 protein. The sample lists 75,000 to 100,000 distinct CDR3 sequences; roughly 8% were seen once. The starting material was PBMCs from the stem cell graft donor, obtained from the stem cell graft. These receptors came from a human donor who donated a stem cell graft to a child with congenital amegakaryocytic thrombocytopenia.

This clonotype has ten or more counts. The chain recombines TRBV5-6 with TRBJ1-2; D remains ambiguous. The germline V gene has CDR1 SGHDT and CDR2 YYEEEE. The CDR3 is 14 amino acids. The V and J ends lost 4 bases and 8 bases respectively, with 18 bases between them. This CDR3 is CASSARRAVGGYTF. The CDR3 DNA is TGTGCCAGCAGCGCCCGACGGGCCGTAGGGGGCTACACCTTC.

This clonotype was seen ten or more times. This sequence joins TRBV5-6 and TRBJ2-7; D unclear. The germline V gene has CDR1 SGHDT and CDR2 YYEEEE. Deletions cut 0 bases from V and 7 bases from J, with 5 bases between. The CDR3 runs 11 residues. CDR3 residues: CASSLAGEQYF. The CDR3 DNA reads TGTGCCAGCAGCTTGGCTGGGGAGCAGTACTTC.

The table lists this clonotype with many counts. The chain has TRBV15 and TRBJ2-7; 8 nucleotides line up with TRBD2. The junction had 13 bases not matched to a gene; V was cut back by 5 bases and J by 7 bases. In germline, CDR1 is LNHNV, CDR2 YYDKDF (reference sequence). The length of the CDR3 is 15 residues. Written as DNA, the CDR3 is TGTGCCACCAGCGGAGCGGGGGCCGCCTTTAGGGAGCAGTACTTC. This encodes CATSGAGAAFREQYF.

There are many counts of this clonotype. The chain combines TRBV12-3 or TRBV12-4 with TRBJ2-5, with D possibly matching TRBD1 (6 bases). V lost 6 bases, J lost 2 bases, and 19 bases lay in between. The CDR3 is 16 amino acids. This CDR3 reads CASSHPTGSLQETQYF. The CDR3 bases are TGTGCCAGCAGCCATCCCACAGGGTCTTTGCAAGAGACCCAGTACTTC.

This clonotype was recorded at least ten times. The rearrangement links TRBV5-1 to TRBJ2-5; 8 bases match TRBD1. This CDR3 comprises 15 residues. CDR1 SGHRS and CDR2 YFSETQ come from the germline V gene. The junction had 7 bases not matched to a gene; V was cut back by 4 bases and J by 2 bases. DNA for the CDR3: TGCGCCAGCAGCCCACCCCAGGGGGCGCAAGAGACCCAGTACTTC. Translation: CASSPPQGAQETQYF.

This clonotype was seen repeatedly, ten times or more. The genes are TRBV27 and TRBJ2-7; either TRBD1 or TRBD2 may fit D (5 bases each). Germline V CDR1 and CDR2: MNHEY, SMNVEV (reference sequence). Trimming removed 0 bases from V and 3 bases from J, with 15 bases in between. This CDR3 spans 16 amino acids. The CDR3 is CASSLSTGTGYYEQYF. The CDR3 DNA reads TGTGCCAGCAGTTTATCGACGGGGACGGGATACTACGAGCAGTACTTC.

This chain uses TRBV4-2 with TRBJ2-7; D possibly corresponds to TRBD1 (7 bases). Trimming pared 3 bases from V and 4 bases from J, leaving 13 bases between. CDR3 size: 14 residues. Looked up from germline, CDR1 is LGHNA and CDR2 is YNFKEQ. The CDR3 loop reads CASSHAGQKYEQYF. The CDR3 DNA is TGTGCCAGCAGCCACGCGGGACAGAAATACGAGCAGTACTTC.

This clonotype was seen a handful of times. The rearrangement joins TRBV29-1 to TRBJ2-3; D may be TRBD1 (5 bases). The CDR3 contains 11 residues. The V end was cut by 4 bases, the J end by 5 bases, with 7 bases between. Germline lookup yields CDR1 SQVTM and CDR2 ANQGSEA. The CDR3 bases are TGCAGCGTTGGCAGGGAAGATACGCAGTATTTT. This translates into CSVGREDTQYF.

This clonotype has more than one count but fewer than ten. In DNA, the CDR3 is TGTGCCTGTACGGGACAATCCTACGAGCAGTACTTC. As protein: CACTGQSYEQYF. The chain uses TRBV30 and TRBJ2-7, with a possible D match to TRBD1 (6 bases). CDR1 and CDR2 from the germline V gene are GTSNPN and SVGIG (reference sequence). This CDR3 is built from 12 residues. V lost 6 bases to trimming and J lost 1 base, with 10 bases between them.

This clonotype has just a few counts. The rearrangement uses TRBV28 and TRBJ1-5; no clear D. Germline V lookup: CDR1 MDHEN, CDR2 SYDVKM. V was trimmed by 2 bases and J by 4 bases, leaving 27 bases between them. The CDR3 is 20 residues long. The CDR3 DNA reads TGTGCCAGCAGTTTACGGGGATGGTCCCCTCCTAGTGGGAGGAATCAGCCCCAGCATTTT. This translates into CASSLRGWSPPSGRNQPQHF.

CDR3 region: CSVPDSTRRNNEQFF. Here the CDR3 DNA reads TGCAGCGTTCCCGACTCGACACGGCGAAACAATGAGCAGTTCTTC. The chain is built from TRBV29-1 and TRBJ2-1; no clear D gene. Trimming took 5 bases from V and 5 from J, leaving 19 bases between them. The CDR3 sequence is 15 residues long. Germline-derived CDR1 and CDR2 are SQVTM and ANQGSEA.

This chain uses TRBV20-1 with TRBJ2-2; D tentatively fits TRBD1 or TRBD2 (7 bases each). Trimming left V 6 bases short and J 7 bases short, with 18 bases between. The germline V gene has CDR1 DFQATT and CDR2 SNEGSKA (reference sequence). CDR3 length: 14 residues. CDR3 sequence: CSAHQGGRGGELFF. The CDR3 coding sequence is TGCAGTGCCCATCAGGGGGGGCGGGGCGGGGAGCTGTTTTTT.

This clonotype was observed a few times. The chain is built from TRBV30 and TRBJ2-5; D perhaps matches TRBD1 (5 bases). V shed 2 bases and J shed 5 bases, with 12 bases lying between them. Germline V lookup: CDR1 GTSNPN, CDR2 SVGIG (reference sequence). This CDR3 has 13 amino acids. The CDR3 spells CAWSSRVRETQYF. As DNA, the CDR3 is TGTGCCTGGAGTTCCAGGGTGCGGGAGACCCAGTACTTC. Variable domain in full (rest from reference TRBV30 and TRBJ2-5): SQTIHQWPATLVQPVGSPLSLECTVEGTSNPNLYWYRQAAGRGLQLLFYSVGIGQISSEVPQNLSASRPQDRQFILSSKKLLLSDSGFYLCAWSSRVRETQYFGPGTRLLVL.

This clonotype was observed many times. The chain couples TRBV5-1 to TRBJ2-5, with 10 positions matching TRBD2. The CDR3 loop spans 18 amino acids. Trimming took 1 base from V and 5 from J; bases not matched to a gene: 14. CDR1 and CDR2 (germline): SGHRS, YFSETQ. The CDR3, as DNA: TGCGCCAGCAGCTTGAAGGCTAGCGGGAGTGTATCAGGGGAGACCCAGTACTTC. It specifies CASSLKASGSVSGETQYF.

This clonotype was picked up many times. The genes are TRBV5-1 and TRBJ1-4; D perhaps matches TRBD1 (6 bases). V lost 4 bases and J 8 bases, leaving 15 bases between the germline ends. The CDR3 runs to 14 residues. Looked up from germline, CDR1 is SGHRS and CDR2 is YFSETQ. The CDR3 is CASSTGTRREKLFF. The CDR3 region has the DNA TGCGCCAGCAGCACCGGGACACGGCGAGAAAAACTGTTTTTT.

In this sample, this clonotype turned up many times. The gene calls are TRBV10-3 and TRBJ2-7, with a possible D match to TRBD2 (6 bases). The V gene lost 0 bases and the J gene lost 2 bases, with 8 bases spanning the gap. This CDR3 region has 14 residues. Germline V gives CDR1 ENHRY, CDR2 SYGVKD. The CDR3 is CAISESLAPYEQYF. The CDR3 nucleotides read TGTGCCATCAGTGAGTCGCTAGCGCCCTACGAGCAGTACTTC.

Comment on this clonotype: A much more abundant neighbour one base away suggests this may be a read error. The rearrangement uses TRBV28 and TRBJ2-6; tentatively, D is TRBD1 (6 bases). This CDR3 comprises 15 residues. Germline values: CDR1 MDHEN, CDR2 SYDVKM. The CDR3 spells CASSLGGSGANGLTF. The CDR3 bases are TGTGCCAGCAGTTTAGGGGGCTCTGGGGCCAACGGCCTGACTTTC.

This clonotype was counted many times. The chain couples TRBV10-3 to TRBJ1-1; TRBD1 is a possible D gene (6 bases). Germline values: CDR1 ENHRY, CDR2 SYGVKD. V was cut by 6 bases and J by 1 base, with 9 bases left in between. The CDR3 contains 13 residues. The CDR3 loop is CAISPTGNTEAFF. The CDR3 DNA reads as TGTGCCATCAGCCCGACAGGGAACACTGAAGCTTTCTTT.

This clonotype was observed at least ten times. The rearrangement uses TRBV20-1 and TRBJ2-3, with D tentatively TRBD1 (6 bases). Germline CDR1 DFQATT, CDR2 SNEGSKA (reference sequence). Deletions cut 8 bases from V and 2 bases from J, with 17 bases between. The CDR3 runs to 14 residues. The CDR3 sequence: CSHVRGLYTDTQYF. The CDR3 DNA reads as TGCAGTCACGTCAGGGGCTTATACACAGATACGCAGTATTTT.

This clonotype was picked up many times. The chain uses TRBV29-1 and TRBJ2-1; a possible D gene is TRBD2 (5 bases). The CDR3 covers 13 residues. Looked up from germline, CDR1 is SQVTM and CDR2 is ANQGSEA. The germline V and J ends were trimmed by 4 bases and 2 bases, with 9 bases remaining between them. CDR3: CSVAGEAYNEQFF. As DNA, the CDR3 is TGCAGCGTTGCCGGGGAAGCCTACAATGAGCAGTTCTTC.

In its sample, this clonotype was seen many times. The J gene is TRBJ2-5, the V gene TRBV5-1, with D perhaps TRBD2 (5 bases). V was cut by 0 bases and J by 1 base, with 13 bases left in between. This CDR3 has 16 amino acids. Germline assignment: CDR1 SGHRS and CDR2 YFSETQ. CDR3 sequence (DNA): TGCGCCAGCAGCTTGGAGGCGGGCCCTTTCCAAGAGACCCAGTACTTC. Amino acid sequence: CASSLEAGPFQETQYF. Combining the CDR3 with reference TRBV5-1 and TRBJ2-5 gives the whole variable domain KAGVTQTPRYLIKTRGQQVTLSCSPISGHRSVSWYQQTPGQGLQFLFEYFSETQRNKGNFPGRFSGRQFSNSRSEMNVSTLELGDSALYLCASSLEAGPFQETQYFGPGTRLLVL.

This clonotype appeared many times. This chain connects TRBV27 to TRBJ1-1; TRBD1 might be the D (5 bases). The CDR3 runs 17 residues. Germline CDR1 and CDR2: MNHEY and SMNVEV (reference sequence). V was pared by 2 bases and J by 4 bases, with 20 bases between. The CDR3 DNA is TGTGCCAGCAGTTTAAGGGGTACGGTTGGAGGGGTCACTGAAGCTTTCTTT. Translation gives CASSLRGTVGGVTEAFF.

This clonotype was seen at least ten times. Written as DNA, the CDR3 is TGTGCCAGCAGTTTAACAGGGGGCAATAGTCAGCCCCAGCATTTT. This sequence encodes CASSLTGGNSQPQHF. This rearrangement joins TRBV27 to TRBJ1-5; TRBD1 matches at 9 bases. CDR3 size: 15 residues. Germline loops: CDR1 MNHEY, CDR2 SMNVEV (reference sequence). V lost 2 bases to trimming and J lost 6 bases; unmatched junction nucleotides: 5.

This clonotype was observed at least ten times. CDR3 nucleotide sequence: TGTGCCAGCAGCCCTGACGGGAAAAGAGAGGTTGAGCAGTTCTTC. Residues: CASSPDGKREVEQFF. J is TRBJ2-1 and V is TRBV6-5; maybe TRBD2 (5 bases). The CDR3 is made up of 15 amino acids. Looked up from germline, CDR1 is MNHEY and CDR2 is SVGAGI. Trimming took 6 bases from V and 9 from J, leaving 21 bases between them.

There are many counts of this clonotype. This chain's CDR3 is CASSLEGLGETQYF. For the CDR3, the DNA is TGCGCCAGCAGCTTGGAAGGGTTGGGCGAGACCCAGTACTTC. The chain couples TRBV5-1 to TRBJ2-5; no definite D call. From germline, CDR1 is SGHRS and CDR2 YFSETQ. Trimming shortened V by 0 bases and J by 5 bases, and 11 bases separated the two germline ends. The CDR3 extends over 14 amino acids. Together with reference TRBV5-1 and TRBJ2-5, the CDR3 gives the full variable domain: KAGVTQTPRYLIKTRGQQVTLSCSPISGHRSVSWYQQTPGQGLQFLFEYFSETQRNKGNFPGRFSGRQFSNSRSEMNVSTLELGDSALYLCASSLEGLGETQYFGPGTRLLVL.

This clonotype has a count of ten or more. The DNA of the CDR3 is TGCGCCAGCAGCATCCAGGGGTTCGATCAGCCCCAGCATTTT. Translation: CASSIQGFDQPQHF. The chain is built from TRBV4-1 and TRBJ1-5; D perhaps matches TRBD1 (6 bases). From germline, CDR1 is MGHRA and CDR2 YSYEKL. The germline V and J ends were trimmed by 5 bases and 5 bases, with 13 bases remaining between them. This CDR3 region has 14 residues.